This entry describes one T cell receptor (beta chain). Its antigen remains unknown. Other DNA sequences within the sample encode an identical CDR3. The table came from immunoSEQ multiplex PCR; TCRdb's copy has only in-frame clones and leaves some out. The sample holds over 85,000 clones, 80% to 95% seen once. Trimming removed 3 bases from V and 1 base from J; junction bases left unmatched: 0. The germline V gene has CDR1 MNHNS and CDR2 SASEGT. This CDR3 comprises 16 residues. The data are from a study of Tregs in tolerant kidney transplant recipients. About the study: Related graft donors supplied nonmyeloablative bone marrow transplants, and mixed chimerism was transient.

The study's findings and limits: Tolerant patients' donor-specific Tregs expanded beyond overall Tregs, suggesting antigen-driven growth.

The sequence derives from a human donor who received a combined kidney and bone marrow transplant. This sequence joins TRBV6-1 and TRBJ2-3; 14 nucleotides match TRBD2. Sequences were derived from CD4+ T cells from blood, sampled before the transplant. The CDR3, as DNA: TGTGCCAGCAGTGAGGGACTAGCGGGAGGCACAGATACGCAGTATTTT. It encodes CASSEGLAGGTDTQYF.